This TCR beta chain comes out of a study of T cells in Graves' hyperthyroidism and ophthalmopathy. On the study more broadly: Peripheral blood collection took place at initial diagnosis, before any treatment. Findings and caveats of the study: Blood samples included most of the expanded thyroid clonotypes exceeding 0.001.

Researchers barred patients who had uncontrolled infection, other autoimmune disease, pregnancy or lactation. This clonotype was recorded many times. Its cognate antigen is unknown. The TCR beta CDR3 regions underwent amplification using RNA transcripts as the source. The study used the HTBI primer set for a first-round RT-PCR of the TCR CDR3. TCRdb recomputed calls from the multiplex PCR reads with MiXCR, one row per CDR3 protein. The repertoire holds 500,000 to 650,000 distinct CDR3 sequences, with about 14% as singletons. Germline V gene sequence: CDR1 GTSNPN, CDR2 SVGIG (reference sequence). V was clipped by 2 bases and J by 0 bases; unmatched bases: 4. CDR3 length equals 15 residues.

The clonotype was recovered from a woman between 50 and 59 years old with Graves' ophthalmopathy. Sequenced sample: blood. This rearrangement joins TRBV30 to TRBJ2-5; 9 nucleotides line up with TRBD1. The chain's CDR3 is CAWSFGQGNQETQYF. The CDR3 region has the DNA TGTGCCTGGAGTTTCGGACAGGGGAACCAAGAGACCCAGTACTTC.